Shown below are 9 T cell receptor beta chains from a single sample sequenced in a study of blood T cell repertoires in COVID-19. Generated by immunoSEQ multiplex PCR, the TCRdb table keeps only in-frame clones and is missing some. The sample contains a few hundred thousand clones, over 75% of which appear only once. The sample comprised peripheral blood. These receptors all come from a man aged 45-65 years with acute or convalescent COVID-19.

The chain recombines TRBV2 with TRBJ2-5; 9 nucleotides agree with TRBD2. Germline CDR1 reads SNHLY; CDR2 reads FYNNEI. The CDR3 runs to 14 residues. With 5 bases clipped from V and 9 bases from J, the junction kept 10 bases outside the gene matches. The CDR3 protein is CASSPPTERGAQYF. CDR3 coding DNA: TGTGCCAGCAGTCCTCCTACAGAGCGGGGGGCCCAGTACTTC.

The V gene is TRBV14, the J gene TRBJ2-3, with D possibly matching TRBD1 (6 bases). V was cut by 5 bases and J by 6 bases, with 15 bases left in between. Per germline, CDR1 SGHDN and CDR2 FVKESK. This CDR3 spans 14 amino acids. CDR3 residues: CASSTTGSWDTQYF. The CDR3, as DNA: TGTGCCAGCAGCACGACAGGTTCCTGGGATACGCAGTATTTT.

The V gene is TRBV6-1, the J gene TRBJ2-7, with D tentatively TRBD2 (5 bases). Between the trimmed V and J ends, which lost 3 bases and 6 bases, there was a span of 6 bases. Germline-derived CDR1 and CDR2 are MNHNS and SASEGT. This CDR3 comprises 11 residues. The DNA for the CDR3 is TGTGCCAGCAGTGAGAGGGCCGAGCAGTACTTC. Its translation is CASSERAEQYF.

V and J are TRBV4-1 and TRBJ1-5; no clear D. Germline V lookup: CDR1 MGHRA, CDR2 YSYEKL. V shed 0 bases and J shed 7 bases, with 16 bases lying between them. This CDR3 has 16 amino acids. CDR3 bases: TGCGCCAGCAGCCAAGATCTTGGGAGGGTTGGGCAGCCCCAGCATTTT. Translation: CASSQDLGRVGQPQHF.

This clone was counted once. The rearrangement joins TRBV5-1 to TRBJ1-6; the D gene is possibly TRBD1 (5 bases). V lost 0 bases and J 4 bases, leaving 8 bases between the germline ends. The CDR3 is 15 residues long. Germline lookup yields CDR1 SGHRS and CDR2 YFSETQ. The CDR3 loop is CASSLATGYNSPLHF. In nucleotides, the CDR3 is TGCGCCAGCAGCTTGGCCACAGGTTATAATTCACCCCTCCACTTT.

This chain uses TRBV2 with TRBJ1-1, with D uncertain. The CDR3 loop spans 13 amino acids. V was trimmed by 4 bases and J by 0 bases, leaving 6 bases between them. CDR1 is SNHLY and CDR2 is FYNNEI in the germline V gene. The CDR3, as DNA: TGTGCCAGCAGTGTGGGCATGAACACTGAAGCTTTCTTT. It codes for CASSVGMNTEAFF.

The rearrangement uses TRBV7-2 and TRBJ1-5; 8 nucleotides align to TRBD1. Trimming at V came to 0 bases and at J to 6 bases, leaving 10 bases not matched to a gene. The germline gives CDR1 SGHTA, CDR2 FQGNSA. CDR3 length: 17 amino acids. The CDR3 region has the DNA TGTGCCAGCAGCTTAGCTCACAGGCAGGGGGCTCGTCAGCCCCAGCATTTT. The encoded protein is CASSLAHRQGARQPQHF.

This chain uses TRBV5-1 with TRBJ1-1; no definite D call. CDR1 and CDR2 from the germline V gene are SGHRS and YFSETQ. Trimming stripped 1 base from V and 0 bases from J, with 7 bases between. The CDR3 is 14 amino acids. DNA of the CDR3: TGCGCCAGCAGCTTGTTAGCCATGAACACTGAAGCTTTCTTT. This translates into CASSLLAMNTEAFF.

This chain joins TRBV27 and TRBJ2-7, with 9 bases that match TRBD2. J was trimmed by 4 bases and V by 2 bases; bases with no gene match: 0. The CDR3 length is 13 residues. Looked up from germline, CDR1 is MNHEY and CDR2 is SMNVEV (reference sequence). The CDR3 DNA reads as TGTGCCAGCAGTTTACTAGCGGGGTACGAGCAGTACTTC. This codes for CASSLLAGYEQYF.